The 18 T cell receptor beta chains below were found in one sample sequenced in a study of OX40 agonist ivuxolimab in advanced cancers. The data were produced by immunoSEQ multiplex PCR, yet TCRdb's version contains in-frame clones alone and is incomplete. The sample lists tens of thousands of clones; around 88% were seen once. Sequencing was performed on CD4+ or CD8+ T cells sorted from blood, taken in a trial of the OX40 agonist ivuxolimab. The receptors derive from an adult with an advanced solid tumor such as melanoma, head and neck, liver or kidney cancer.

The CDR3 bases are TGTGCCAGCAGTGTAGGACAAGGGTACAGTCAGCCCCAGCATTTT. Amino acid sequence: CASSVGQGYSQPQHF. V and J are TRBV6-1 and TRBJ1-5; D is possibly TRBD1 (5 bases). The V end lost 4 bases, the J end lost 6 bases, and 16 bases lay between the germline ends. The CDR3 extends over 15 amino acids. Germline V gives CDR1 MNHNS, CDR2 SASEGT.

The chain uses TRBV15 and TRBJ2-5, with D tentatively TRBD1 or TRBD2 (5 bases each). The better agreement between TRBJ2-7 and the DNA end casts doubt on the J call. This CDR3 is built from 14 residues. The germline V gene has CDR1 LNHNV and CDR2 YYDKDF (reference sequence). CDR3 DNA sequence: TGTGCCACCAGCAGAGCGAGGGGAGCCTACGAGCAGTACTTC. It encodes CATSRARGAYEQYF.

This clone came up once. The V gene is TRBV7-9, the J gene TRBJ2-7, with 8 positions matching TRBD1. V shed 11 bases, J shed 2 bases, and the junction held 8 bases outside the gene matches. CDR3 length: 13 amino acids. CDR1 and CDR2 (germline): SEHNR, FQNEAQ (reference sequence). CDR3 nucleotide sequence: TGTGCCTGGTCCGGGACAGGACCCTACGAGCAGTACTTC. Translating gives CAWSGTGPYEQYF. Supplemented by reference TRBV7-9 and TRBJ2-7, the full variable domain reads DTGVSQNPRHKITKRGQNVTFRCDPISEHNRLYWYRQTLGQGPEFLTYFQNEAQLEKSRLLSDRFSAERPKGSFSTLEIQRTEQGDSAMYLCAWSGTGPYEQYFGPGTRLTVT.

CDR3 sequence (DNA): TGTGCCAGCAGTGATAATACCTACGAGCAGTACTTC. Amino acids: CASSDNTYEQYF. The chain employs TRBV2 and TRBJ2-7; D not resolved. V lost 3 bases and J 2 bases, leaving 5 bases between the germline ends. CDR1 is SNHLY, CDR2 FYNNEI, per germline. The CDR3 contains 12 residues.

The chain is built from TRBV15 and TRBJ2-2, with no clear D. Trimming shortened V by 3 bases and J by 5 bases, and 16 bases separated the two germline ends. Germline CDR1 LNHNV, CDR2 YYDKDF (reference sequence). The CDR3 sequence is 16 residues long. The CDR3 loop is CATSSSTAGWTGELFF. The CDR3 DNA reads TGTGCCACCAGCAGCTCCACGGCAGGATGGACCGGGGAGCTGTTTTTT. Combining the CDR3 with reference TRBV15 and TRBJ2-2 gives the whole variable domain DAMVIQNPRYQVTQFGKPVTLSCSQTLNHNVMYWYQQKSSQAPKLLFHYYDKDFNNEADTPDNFQSRRPNTSFCFLDIRSPGLGDTAMYLCATSSSTAGWTGELFFGEGSRLTVL.

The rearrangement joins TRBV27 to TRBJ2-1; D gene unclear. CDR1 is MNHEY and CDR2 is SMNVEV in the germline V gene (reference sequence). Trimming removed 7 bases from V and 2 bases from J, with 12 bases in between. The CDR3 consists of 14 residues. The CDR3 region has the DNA TGTGCCAGCAAGACCGTGAGCGCCTACAATGAGCAGTTCTTC. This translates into CASKTVSAYNEQFF.

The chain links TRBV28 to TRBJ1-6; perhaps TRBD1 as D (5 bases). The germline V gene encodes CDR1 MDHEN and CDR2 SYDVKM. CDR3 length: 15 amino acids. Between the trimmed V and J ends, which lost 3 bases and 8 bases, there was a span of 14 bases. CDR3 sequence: CASSFGKGRYSPLHF. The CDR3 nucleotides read TGTGCCAGCAGTTTTGGGAAGGGGAGGTATTCACCCCTCCACTTT.

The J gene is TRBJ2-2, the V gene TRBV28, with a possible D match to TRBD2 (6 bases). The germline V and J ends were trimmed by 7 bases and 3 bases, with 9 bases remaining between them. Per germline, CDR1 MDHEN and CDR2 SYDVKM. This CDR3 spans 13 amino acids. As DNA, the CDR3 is TGTGCCAGCATCTGGGGGGACACCGGGGAGCTGTTTTTT. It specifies CASIWGDTGELFF. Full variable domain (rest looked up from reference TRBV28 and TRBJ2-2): DVKVTQSSRYLVKRTGEKVFLECVQDMDHENMFWYRQDPGLGLRLIYFSYDVKMKEKGDIPEGYSVSREKKERFSLILESASTNQTSMYLCASIWGDTGELFFGEGSRLTVL.

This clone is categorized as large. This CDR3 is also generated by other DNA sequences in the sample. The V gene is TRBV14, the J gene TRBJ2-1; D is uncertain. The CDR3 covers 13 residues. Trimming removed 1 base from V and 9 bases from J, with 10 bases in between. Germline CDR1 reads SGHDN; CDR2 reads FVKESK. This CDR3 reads CASSQVAGSEQFF. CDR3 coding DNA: TGTGCCAGCAGCCAAGTGGCAGGCTCTGAGCAGTTCTTC.

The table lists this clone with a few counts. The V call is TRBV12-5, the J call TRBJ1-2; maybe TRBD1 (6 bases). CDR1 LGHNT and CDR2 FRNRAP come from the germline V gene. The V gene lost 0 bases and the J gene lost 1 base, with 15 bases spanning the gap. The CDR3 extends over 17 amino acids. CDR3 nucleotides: TGTGCTAGTGGTTTGGTACATACGACAGGTTTTAACTATGGCTACACCTTC. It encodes CASGLVHTTGFNYGYTF.

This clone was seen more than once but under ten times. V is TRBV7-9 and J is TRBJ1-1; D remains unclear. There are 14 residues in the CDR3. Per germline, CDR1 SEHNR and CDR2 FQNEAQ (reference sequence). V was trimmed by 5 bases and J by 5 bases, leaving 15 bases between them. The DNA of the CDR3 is TGTGCCAGCAGCATGTACTCCACGGGGACTGAAGCTTTCTTT. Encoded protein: CASSMYSTGTEAFF.

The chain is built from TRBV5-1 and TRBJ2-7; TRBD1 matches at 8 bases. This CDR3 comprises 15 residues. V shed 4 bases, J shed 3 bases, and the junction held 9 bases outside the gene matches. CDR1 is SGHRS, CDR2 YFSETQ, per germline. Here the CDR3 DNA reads TGCGCCAGCAGCCCGACAGGGGATGTTATCTACGAGCAGTACTTC. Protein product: CASSPTGDVIYEQYF.

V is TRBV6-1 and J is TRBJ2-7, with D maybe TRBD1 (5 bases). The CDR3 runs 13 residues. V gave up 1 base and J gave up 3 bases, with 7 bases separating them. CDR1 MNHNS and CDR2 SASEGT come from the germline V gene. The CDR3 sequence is CASSEDRGYEQYF. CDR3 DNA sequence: TGTGCCAGCAGTGAAGATAGGGGCTACGAGCAGTACTTC.

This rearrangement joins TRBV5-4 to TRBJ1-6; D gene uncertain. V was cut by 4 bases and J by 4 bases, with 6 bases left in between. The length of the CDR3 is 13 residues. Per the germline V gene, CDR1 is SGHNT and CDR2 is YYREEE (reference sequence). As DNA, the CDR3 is TGTGCCAGCAGCGTAGGGTATAATTCACCCCTCCACTTT. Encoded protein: CASSVGYNSPLHF.

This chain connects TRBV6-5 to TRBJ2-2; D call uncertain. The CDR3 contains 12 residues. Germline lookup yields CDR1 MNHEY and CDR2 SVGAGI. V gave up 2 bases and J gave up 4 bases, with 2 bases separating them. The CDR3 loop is CASSYPTGELFF. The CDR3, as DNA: TGTGCCAGCAGTTACCCCACCGGGGAGCTGTTTTTT.

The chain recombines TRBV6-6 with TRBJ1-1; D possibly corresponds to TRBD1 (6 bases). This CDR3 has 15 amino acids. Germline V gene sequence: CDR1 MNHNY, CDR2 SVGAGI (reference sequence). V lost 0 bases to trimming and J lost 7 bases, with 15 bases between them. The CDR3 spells CASSYSGQGYDEAFF. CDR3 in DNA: TGTGCCAGCAGTTACTCAGGGCAGGGGTACGATGAAGCTTTCTTT.

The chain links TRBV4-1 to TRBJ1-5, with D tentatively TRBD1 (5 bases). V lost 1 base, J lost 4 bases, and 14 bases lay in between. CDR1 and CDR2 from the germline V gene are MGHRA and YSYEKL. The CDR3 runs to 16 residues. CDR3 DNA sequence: TGCGCCAGCAGCCAAGGTCCCGGGACGGAGAATCAGCCCCAGCATTTT. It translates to CASSQGPGTENQPQHF.

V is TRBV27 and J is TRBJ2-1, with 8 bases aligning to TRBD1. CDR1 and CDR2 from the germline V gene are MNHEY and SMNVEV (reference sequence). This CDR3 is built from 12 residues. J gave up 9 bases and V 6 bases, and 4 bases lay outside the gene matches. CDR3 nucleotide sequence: TGTGCCAGCAGACAGGGGGTGTTTGAGCAGTTCTTC. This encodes CASRQGVFEQFF.